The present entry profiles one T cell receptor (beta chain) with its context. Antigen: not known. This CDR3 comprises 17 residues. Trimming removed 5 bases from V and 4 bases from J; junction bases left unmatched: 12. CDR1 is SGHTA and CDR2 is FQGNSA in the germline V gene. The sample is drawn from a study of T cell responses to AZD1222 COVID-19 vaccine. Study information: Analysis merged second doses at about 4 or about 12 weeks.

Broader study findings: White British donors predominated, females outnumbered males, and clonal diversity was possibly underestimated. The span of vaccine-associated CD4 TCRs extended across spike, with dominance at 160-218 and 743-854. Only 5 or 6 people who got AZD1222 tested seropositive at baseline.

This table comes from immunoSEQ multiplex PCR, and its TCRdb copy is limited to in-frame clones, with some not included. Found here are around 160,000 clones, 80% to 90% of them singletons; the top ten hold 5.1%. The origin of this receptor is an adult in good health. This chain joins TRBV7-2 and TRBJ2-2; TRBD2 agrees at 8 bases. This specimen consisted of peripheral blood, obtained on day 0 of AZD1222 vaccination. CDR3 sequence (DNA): TGTGCCAGCAGCACCAGCGGGAGTAGTCGAAGCACCGGGGAGCTGTTTTTT. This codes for CASSTSGSSRSTGELFF.